What follows are 2 T cell receptor beta chains derived from one specimen sequenced in a study of blood T cell repertoires in COVID-19. The data were produced by immunoSEQ multiplex PCR, yet TCRdb's version contains in-frame clones alone and is incomplete. Altogether 87,000 or so clones are present, 88% being singletons, with the ten largest covering around 10%. Sequencing was done on a sample of peripheral blood. The receptors were gathered from an elderly man with acute or convalescent COVID-19.

The rearrangement links TRBV9 to TRBJ2-1; 8 positions agree with TRBD2. Germline V lookup: CDR1 SGDLS, CDR2 YYNGEE. The CDR3 covers 17 residues. Trimming at V came to 4 bases and at J to 4 bases, leaving 13 bases not matched to a gene. The CDR3 loop is CASSRPRAGGSYNEQFF. CDR3 bases: TGTGCCAGCAGCCGACCCCGCGCGGGGGGCTCGTACAATGAGCAGTTCTTC.

The V call is TRBV2, the J call TRBJ2-3; TRBD1 matches 9 bases. V lost 7 bases, J lost 1 base, and 9 bases stayed unmatched. Looked up from germline, CDR1 is SNHLY and CDR2 is FYNNEI. The length of the CDR3 is 16 residues. DNA for the CDR3: TGTGCCAGCATACAGGGGGCGAAGCTTGGCACAGATACGCAGTATTTT. It translates to CASIQGAKLGTDTQYF.